These T cell receptor beta chains were read from a single sample in a study of PD-1 blockade in classical Hodgkin lymphoma. Clones were read by immunoSEQ multiplex PCR, and TCRdb kept only the in-frame ones, dropping some. The sample consists of over 60,000 clones, nearly 95% of them appearing once. Sequenced material: peripheral blood mononuclear cells (PBMCs). These receptors were taken from a human donor with classical Hodgkin lymphoma. CDR3s include the opening cysteine and the closing phenylalanine or tryptophan. Each record gives: CDR3 length, V gene, D gene, J gene, clone size, CDR3 protein, CDR3 DNA. D genes are given only for firm matches. Part of the rows lack a size; the others show once, few, many or a class for expanded clones.

CDR3 length: 16; V gene: TRBV11-2; D gene: -; J gene: TRBJ2-5; clone size: once; CDR3 protein: CASHYGAGKSTETQYF; CDR3 DNA: TGTGCCAGCCACTATGGCGCGGGGAAAAGTACGGAGACCCAGTACTTC
CDR3 length: 16; V gene: TRBV14; D gene: TRBD1; J gene: TRBJ1-2; clone size: -; CDR3 protein: CASSPHIGGANYGYTF; CDR3 DNA: TGTGCCAGCAGCCCCCACATAGGGGGCGCGAACTATGGCTACACCTTC
CDR3 length: 14; V gene: TRBV6-5; D gene: -; J gene: TRBJ1-3; clone size: -; CDR3 protein: CASSYSAGGNTIYF; CDR3 DNA: TGTGCCAGCAGTTACTCTGCGGGAGGAAACACCATATATTTT
CDR3 length: 14; V gene: TRBV5-1; D gene: -; J gene: TRBJ1-1; clone size: -; CDR3 protein: CASSLAYGGAEAFF; CDR3 DNA: TGCGCCAGCAGCTTGGCCTATGGCGGCGCTGAAGCTTTCTTT
CDR3 length: 15; V gene: TRBV7-2; D gene: -; J gene: TRBJ2-1; clone size: -; CDR3 protein: CASSFRGGTYNEQFF; CDR3 DNA: TGTGCCAGCAGCTTCCGCGGAGGGACCTACAATGAGCAGTTCTTC
CDR3 length: 12; V gene: TRBV6-6; D gene: -; J gene: TRBJ1-5; clone size: -; CDR3 protein: CAIQQGGQPQHF; CDR3 DNA: TGTGCCATCCAACAAGGGGGGCAGCCCCAGCATTTT
CDR3 length: 12; V gene: TRBV7-9; D gene: -; J gene: TRBJ2-7; clone size: -; CDR3 protein: CASSLARYEQYF; CDR3 DNA: TGTGCCAGCAGCTTAGCCCGGTACGAGCAGTACTTC
CDR3 length: 12; V gene: TRBV11-2; D gene: -; J gene: TRBJ2-7; clone size: -; CDR3 protein: CASRSGGYEQYF; CDR3 DNA: TGTGCCAGCAGGAGTGGGGGCTACGAGCAGTACTTC
CDR3 length: 13; V gene: TRBV10-3; D gene: TRBD1; J gene: TRBJ1-1; clone size: -; CDR3 protein: CAIGQDVSAEAFF; CDR3 DNA: TGTGCCATCGGACAGGATGTGAGTGCTGAAGCTTTCTTT
CDR3 length: 12; V gene: TRBV2; D gene: -; J gene: TRBJ1-5; clone size: -; CDR3 protein: CASSEAGQPQHF; CDR3 DNA: TGTGCCAGCAGTGAAGCGGGTCAGCCCCAGCATTTT
CDR3 length: 12; V gene: TRBV30; D gene: -; J gene: TRBJ1-1; clone size: -; CDR3 protein: CAWSPVNTEAFF; CDR3 DNA: TGTGCCTGGAGTCCGGTGAACACTGAAGCTTTCTTT
CDR3 length: 16; V gene: TRBV27; D gene: TRBD2; J gene: TRBJ2-1; clone size: -; CDR3 protein: CASSLFRLAGSAEQFF; CDR3 DNA: TGTGCCAGCAGTTTATTCCGACTAGCGGGTAGCGCTGAGCAGTTCTTC
CDR3 length: 16; V gene: TRBV5-1; D gene: -; J gene: TRBJ2-2; clone size: -; CDR3 protein: CASSLTVKPNTGELFF; CDR3 DNA: TGCGCCAGCAGCTTGACTGTCAAACCGAACACCGGGGAGCTGTTTTTT
CDR3 length: 15; V gene: TRBV7-9; D gene: -; J gene: TRBJ2-1; clone size: -; CDR3 protein: CASSPAGDGSNEQFF; CDR3 DNA: TGTGCCAGCAGCCCGGCCGGGGACGGAAGCAATGAGCAGTTCTTC
CDR3 length: 16; V gene: TRBV5-4; D gene: TRBD2; J gene: TRBJ2-7; clone size: -; CDR3 protein: CASSPGGGTRTYEQYF; CDR3 DNA: TGTGCCAGCAGTCCGGGGGGAGGGACTAGGACCTACGAGCAGTACTTC
CDR3 length: 13; V gene: TRBV2; D gene: -; J gene: TRBJ2-1; clone size: -; CDR3 protein: CASSAEGRGEQFF; CDR3 DNA: TGTGCCAGCAGTGCTGAAGGGCGGGGTGAGCAGTTCTTC
CDR3 length: 15; V gene: TRBV19; D gene: TRBD1; J gene: TRBJ2-7; clone size: -; CDR3 protein: CASSRGQGRSYEQYF; CDR3 DNA: TGTGCCAGTAGTAGAGGACAGGGTAGATCCTACGAGCAGTACTTC
CDR3 length: 15; V gene: TRBV2; D gene: TRBD2; J gene: TRBJ2-3; clone size: -; CDR3 protein: CARGLGLGGTDTQYF; CDR3 DNA: TGTGCCAGAGGCCTGGGACTAGGCGGCACAGATACGCAGTATTTT
CDR3 length: 13; V gene: TRBV6-5; D gene: -; J gene: TRBJ2-7; clone size: -; CDR3 protein: CASKRGYSYEQYF; CDR3 DNA: TGTGCCAGCAAGAGAGGATATTCCTACGAGCAGTACTTC
CDR3 length: 14; V gene: TRBV19; D gene: -; J gene: TRBJ1-1; clone size: -; CDR3 protein: CASKGGATNTEAFF; CDR3 DNA: TGTGCCAGTAAGGGGGGGGCAACGAACACTGAAGCTTTCTTT
CDR3 length: 13; V gene: TRBV5-1; D gene: -; J gene: TRBJ1-2; clone size: -; CDR3 protein: CASSLSREAGYTF; CDR3 DNA: TGCGCCAGCAGCTTGTCACGTGAGGCTGGCTACACCTTC
CDR3 length: 14; V gene: TRBV19; D gene: -; J gene: TRBJ1-1; clone size: -; CDR3 protein: CASSVLQGNTEAFF; CDR3 DNA: TGTGCCAGTAGTGTATTACAGGGGAACACTGAAGCTTTCTTT
CDR3 length: 15; V gene: TRBV5-5; D gene: -; J gene: TRBJ1-2; clone size: -; CDR3 protein: CASSSPQPQAGGYTF; CDR3 DNA: TGTGCCAGCAGCTCGCCCCAACCCCAGGCGGGGGGCTACACCTTC
CDR3 length: 11; V gene: TRBV7-2; D gene: -; J gene: TRBJ1-1; clone size: once; CDR3 protein: CASSLDTEAFF; CDR3 DNA: TGTGCCAGCAGCTTGGATACTGAAGCTTTCTTT
CDR3 length: 15; V gene: TRBV4-1; D gene: -; J gene: TRBJ2-2; clone size: -; CDR3 protein: CASSQEQGRAGELFF; CDR3 DNA: TGCGCCAGCAGCCAAGAACAGGGTAGAGCCGGGGAGCTGTTTTTT
CDR3 length: 18; V gene: TRBV18; D gene: TRBD2; J gene: TRBJ2-7; clone size: once; CDR3 protein: CASSPRLAGEVGFHEQYF; CDR3 DNA: TGTGCCAGCTCACCACGGCTAGCGGGAGAGGTAGGATTTCACGAGCAGTACTTC
CDR3 length: 15; V gene: TRBV28; D gene: -; J gene: TRBJ2-5; clone size: -; CDR3 protein: CASSFLQPIGETQYF; CDR3 DNA: TGTGCCAGCAGTTTTTTACAACCAATCGGAGAGACCCAGTACTTC
CDR3 length: 17; V gene: TRBV30; D gene: -; J gene: TRBJ2-1; clone size: -; CDR3 protein: CAWSGFKGGSSYNEQFF; CDR3 DNA: TGTGCCTGGAGTGGTTTTAAGGGGGGCAGCTCCTACAATGAGCAGTTCTTC
CDR3 length: 16; V gene: TRBV5-4; D gene: -; J gene: TRBJ2-2; clone size: -; CDR3 protein: CASRRNGAPNTGELFF; CDR3 DNA: TGTGCCAGCAGAAGGAACGGGGCCCCGAACACCGGGGAGCTGTTTTTT
CDR3 length: 16; V gene: TRBV10-2; D gene: -; J gene: TRBJ1-1; clone size: -; CDR3 protein: CASRSDLGLTNTEAFF; CDR3 DNA: TGCGCCAGCAGAAGTGACCTGGGACTGACGAACACTGAAGCTTTCTTT
CDR3 length: 16; V gene: TRBV7-9; D gene: TRBD1; J gene: TRBJ2-4; clone size: -; CDR3 protein: CASSPPQGMAKNIQYF; CDR3 DNA: TGTGCCAGCAGCCCTCCACAGGGGATGGCCAAAAACATTCAGTACTTC
CDR3 length: 16; V gene: TRBV5-1; D gene: -; J gene: TRBJ2-3; clone size: -; CDR3 protein: CASSAASGRSTDTQYF; CDR3 DNA: TGCGCCAGCAGCGCAGCCAGCGGCCGTAGCACAGATACGCAGTATTTT
CDR3 length: 16; V gene: TRBV18; D gene: TRBD1; J gene: TRBJ1-2; clone size: -; CDR3 protein: CASSPLLRQGFYGYTF; CDR3 DNA: TGTGCCAGCTCCCCTCTTCTTCGACAGGGGTTCTATGGCTACACCTTC
CDR3 length: 16; V gene: TRBV10-3; D gene: TRBD1; J gene: TRBJ2-1; clone size: -; CDR3 protein: CAISESPGQGGNEQFF; CDR3 DNA: TGTGCCATCAGTGAGTCGCCTGGACAGGGGGGGAATGAGCAGTTCTTC
CDR3 length: 15; V gene: TRBV5-4; D gene: -; J gene: TRBJ1-6; clone size: -; CDR3 protein: CASSLRGNYNSPLHF; CDR3 DNA: TGTGCCAGCAGCTTGAGGGGGAACTATAATTCACCCCTCCACTTT
CDR3 length: 13; V gene: TRBV7-9; D gene: TRBD1; J gene: TRBJ2-4; clone size: -; CDR3 protein: CASSLGQSNIQYF; CDR3 DNA: TGTGCCAGCAGCCTGGGACAGTCAAACATTCAGTACTTC
CDR3 length: 20; V gene: TRBV4-3; D gene: TRBD1; J gene: TRBJ2-3; clone size: -; CDR3 protein: CASSHGTGASGARYTDTQYF; CDR3 DNA: TGCGCCAGCAGCCATGGGACAGGGGCGTCAGGGGCGAGGTACACAGATACGCAGTATTTT
CDR3 length: 16; V gene: TRBV13; D gene: TRBD2; J gene: TRBJ2-3; clone size: -; CDR3 protein: CASSFELAGVGDTQYF; CDR3 DNA: TGTGCCAGCAGCTTTGAGCTAGCGGGAGTAGGTGATACGCAGTATTTT
CDR3 length: 13; V gene: TRBV18; D gene: TRBD2; J gene: TRBJ2-3; clone size: -; CDR3 protein: CASSRSGTDTQYF; CDR3 DNA: TGTGCCAGCTCACGTAGCGGGACAGATACGCAGTATTTT
CDR3 length: 16; V gene: TRBV9; D gene: TRBD2; J gene: TRBJ2-2; clone size: once; CDR3 protein: CASSVVGLVNTGELFF; CDR3 DNA: TGTGCCAGCAGCGTAGTGGGACTAGTGAACACCGGGGAGCTGTTTTTT
CDR3 length: 14; V gene: TRBV19; D gene: TRBD1; J gene: TRBJ2-7; clone size: -; CDR3 protein: CASSITGQGREQYF; CDR3 DNA: TGTGCCAGTAGTATAACGGGACAGGGGAGAGAGCAGTACTTC
CDR3 length: 17; V gene: TRBV2; D gene: -; J gene: TRBJ1-2; clone size: few; CDR3 protein: CASSLTAALLGAYGYTF; CDR3 DNA: TGTGCCAGCAGCCTTACGGCCGCCCTCCTTGGTGCCTATGGCTACACCTTC
CDR3 length: 16; V gene: TRBV27; D gene: TRBD1; J gene: TRBJ1-6; clone size: -; CDR3 protein: CASSLDSGGHNSPLHF; CDR3 DNA: TGTGCCAGCAGTTTAGATTCAGGGGGCCATAATTCACCCCTCCACTTT
CDR3 length: 17; V gene: TRBV11-3; D gene: TRBD1; J gene: TRBJ1-2; clone size: -; CDR3 protein: CASSLDFLGQGPGGYTF; CDR3 DNA: TGTGCCAGCAGCTTAGACTTCCTGGGACAGGGACCGGGGGGCTACACCTTC
CDR3 length: 16; V gene: TRBV2; D gene: TRBD1; J gene: TRBJ2-3; clone size: -; CDR3 protein: CASRKQGALHTDTQYF; CDR3 DNA: TGTGCCAGCAGAAAACAGGGGGCACTGCACACAGATACGCAGTATTTT
CDR3 length: 15; V gene: TRBV6-1; D gene: -; J gene: TRBJ1-6; clone size: -; CDR3 protein: CASTWDRPYNSPLHF; CDR3 DNA: TGTGCCAGCACTTGGGACCGACCCTATAATTCACCCCTCCACTTT
CDR3 length: 14; V gene: TRBV28; D gene: TRBD1; J gene: TRBJ2-5; clone size: -; CDR3 protein: CASSLTGGEETQYF; CDR3 DNA: TGTGCCAGCAGTTTGACAGGGGGCGAAGAGACCCAGTACTTC